This entry concerns a single T cell receptor beta chain. The sample comes from a study of blood T cell repertoires in COVID-19. As for the study in general: PBMCs, B-cell-depleted T cells, or T cells provided the cDNA or gDNA that made up the material.

Some clones are missing from TCRdb's copy, which holds only in-frame ones; the method was immunoSEQ multiplex PCR. The top ten hold around 1.2% of the sample, which has 150,000 to 200,000 clones, roughly nine tenths seen once. The trim removed 4 bases at V and 2 bases at J, leaving 2 bases unmatched. Germline-derived CDR1 and CDR2 are SGHKS and YYEKEE (reference sequence). The CDR3 extends over 15 amino acids. Sequencing input: PBMCs or T cells enriched from blood (not recorded which). V is TRBV5-5 and J is TRBJ2-1, with 11 bases aligning to TRBD2. The receptor was derived from a human donor with acute COVID-19. The donor label of this sample is uncertain. In nucleotides, the CDR3 is TGTGCCAGCAGCGATAGCGGGGGGGCCTACAATGAGCAGTTCTTC. Translating gives CASSDSGGAYNEQFF.